This TCR beta chain was sequenced during a study of shared clonotypes between healthy human individuals (dated by TCRdb to 2019 to 2021). Context from the whole study: The cohort comprised two women and a few men aged 18 to 49 years. For each donor, three plates each were used for CD4 naive and CD4 memory, two plates were used for CD8 naive, and one plate was used for CD8 memory. To estimate repertoire size and how much clonotype sharing occurs between individuals, the study deeply sequenced the blood TCR repertoires of a handful of healthy adults. Different laboratories and diverse techniques were used to prepare libraries and sequence TCR repertoires, to increase sequencing depth and limit assay-specific biases. Per donor, leukapheresis produced somewhere between about 0.94 and 9.5 billion PBMCs.

Healthy HIV-negative adults with no recently reported acute infections or vaccinations were included as donors. Every donor was a Caucasian adult residing in Nashville, Tennessee, USA. CD4+ T cells were enriched by magnetic negative selection; naive cells were then positively selected on CD45RA, and the negative fraction formed the memory subset. After blood collection by leukapheresis, PBMCs were isolated using Ficoll-Histopaque density gradient centrifugation and then cryopreserved in the vapor phase of liquid nitrogen. Analytical flow cytometry was used to check the purity and quantity of each magnetically sorted T cell population. Genomic DNA was isolated from each sorted fraction and quantified by UV absorbance on a Nanodrop 2000c. Using the deep immunoSEQ assay, TCR CDR3 regions were amplified from genomic DNA by multiplex PCR. Extracted genomic DNA from each cell subset was spread evenly across all wells of several immunoSEQ 96-well plates, with each plate serving as a replicate. For sorted subsets, about 220 ng of genomic DNA, equivalent to 25,000 to 30,000 T cell genomes, went into each replicate PCR. Purified libraries were quantified with a Qubit 3.0 fluorometer, sized on a Bioanalyzer 2100, and re-quantified with the KAPA Library Quantification kit. A separate single-read 150-cycle Illumina NextSeq 550 flow cell was used to sequence each immunoSEQ 96-well plate. For the original study's pipeline: Because the immunoSEQ output included only junctional sequences and no quality scores, the filtering could not be the same as the filtering used for full-length reads. To assign V/J genes and CDR3, sequences were annotated using PyIR, a Python wrapper for IgBLAST v1.9, with IMGT germline references. Reads were filtered out if the reads had weak V/J assignments (E-value above 1e-6), no CDR3, stop codons, out-of-frame junctions, or ambiguous translated residues. V3J clonotypes were defined as sequences sharing an identical inferred V gene, J gene, and CDR3 amino acid sequence. To compute the percentage overlap between repertoires, the number of shared unique clonotypes was divided by the size of the smaller repertoire. Three approaches were used to assess repertoire richness: RTK rarefaction, the Chao1 estimator, and Recon v2.1 estimates of unobserved clonotypes. Generation probabilities for all TCRbeta clonotypes obtained by the gDNA method from a handful of donors were computed using OLGA. TCRdb obtained this table from immuneACCESS and retained in-frame rearrangements with V and J assigned. These tables miss some clones; where compared with another copy, unresolved V genes account for less than half of the shortfall, and the remainder is unexplained. V and J calls and clone size follow that table, whereas D and trimming were derived from the DNA. In this sample the table shows approximately 340,000 clones, roughly 70% of which occur a single time. The top ten constitute approximately 10% of the sample.

Summary of the overall study and its limitations: Sampling was limited to blood, and TCR repertoires in tissue likely differ from TCR repertoires in blood. The small number of donors limited the genetic and exposure-history diversity represented. Pairwise subsampling led to the expectation that sequencing depth would affect the degree of clonotype sharing among donors. About 5% of naive CD4, approximately 3.7% of naive CD8, around 2.3% of memory CD4, and 0.35% to 0.4% of memory CD8 clonotypes were shared across four donors. Estimated clonotype richness was generally larger for naive than for memory subsets. Higher generation probabilities were observed for clonotypes shared by all four sorted-subset donors than for non-shared clonotypes. Even with the large sequencing depth, rarefaction of the sorted-subset datasets indicated that sequencing was incomplete.

Worth noting for this clone: Its specific antigen is unknown. The sample holds no much larger clone one base away, and base qualities are not on file.

The CDR3 contains 16 residues, cysteine and phenylalanine counted. Left in the record is the CDR3 DNA by itself, 48 bases read in frame from the first base. V loses 5 bases of germline sequence and J loses 0 bases, and the interval between the two ends is 14 bases. Via the germline V gene, CDR1 is SGHVS and CDR2 FQNEAQ. Recombination connected TRBV7-8 to TRBJ2-1; a tentative D call is TRBD2 (6 bases match). Sequences were obtained from memory CD4+ T cells sorted from blood. In light of the paper, this sample's cell subset or site label describes: CD45RA-negative fraction. This TCR was recovered from a man aged 30 to 39 in good health. The CDR3 region reads CASSTQEGSSYNEQFF. DNA sequence: TGTGCCAGCAGCACCCAGGAGGGTAGCTCCTACAATGAGCAGTTCTTC.